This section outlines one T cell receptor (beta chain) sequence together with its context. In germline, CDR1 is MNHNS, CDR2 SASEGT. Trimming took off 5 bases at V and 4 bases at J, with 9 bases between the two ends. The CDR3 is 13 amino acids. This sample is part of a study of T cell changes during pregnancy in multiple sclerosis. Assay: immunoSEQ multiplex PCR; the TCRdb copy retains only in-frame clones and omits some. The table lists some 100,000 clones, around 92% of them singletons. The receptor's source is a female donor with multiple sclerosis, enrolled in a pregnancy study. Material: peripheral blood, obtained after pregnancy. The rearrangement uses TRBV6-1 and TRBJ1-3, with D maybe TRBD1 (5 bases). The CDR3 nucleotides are TGTGCCAGCAGTAAGACAGAGGGAAACACCATATATTTT. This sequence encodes CASSKTEGNTIYF.